Following are 24 T cell receptor beta chains from one sample sequenced in a study of blood T cell repertoires in COVID-19. Data came from immunoSEQ multiplex PCR; TCRdb stores just in-frame clones and leaves some out. The sample has some 46,000 clones, around 75% seen once. Sequencing was carried out using peripheral blood. These receptors were obtained from a man of 80 years or more with acute or convalescent COVID-19.

The chain joins TRBV28 to TRBJ2-1; 12 bases are a match to TRBD2. Germline trimming cut 4 bases from V and 8 bases from J; bases unmatched to any gene: 9. From germline, CDR1 is MDHEN and CDR2 SYDVKM. This CDR3 region has 16 residues. This CDR3 is CASSSSGLAGKDEQFF. For the CDR3, the DNA is TGTGCCAGCAGTTCCTCCGGACTAGCGGGAAAGGATGAGCAGTTCTTC.

The chain recombines TRBV6-1 with TRBJ2-1, with D perhaps matching TRBD1 (6 bases). The length of the CDR3 is 13 residues. Deletions cut 2 bases from V and 8 bases from J, with 10 bases between. CDR1 is MNHNS, CDR2 SASEGT, per germline. This CDR3 is CASSENRVDEQFF. DNA for the CDR3: TGTGCCAGCAGTGAAAACAGGGTGGATGAGCAGTTCTTC.

The V call is TRBV5-1, the J call TRBJ1-5; a weak D match, TRBD1 (5 bases). Trimming removed 4 bases at V and 4 bases at J, with 15 bases between. CDR3 size: 15 residues. Looked up from germline, CDR1 is SGHRS and CDR2 is YFSETQ. This CDR3 is CASSTYRRGNQPQHF. CDR3 DNA sequence: TGCGCCAGCAGCACCTATCGACGGGGGAATCAGCCCCAGCATTTT.

V usage is TRBV6-5 and J usage is TRBJ2-2, with 11 bases identical to TRBD1. The trim removed 7 bases at V and 5 bases at J, leaving 6 bases unmatched. The CDR3 is made up of 15 amino acids. Germline assignment: CDR1 MNHEY and CDR2 SVGAGI. CDR3: CASTQGQGGTGELFF. Here the CDR3 DNA reads TGTGCCAGCACTCAGGGACAGGGGGGAACCGGGGAGCTGTTTTTT.

The chain couples TRBV7-9 to TRBJ2-7, with 9 bases aligning to TRBD1. The V gene end was trimmed by 9 bases and the J gene end by 5 bases; junction bases not matched to a gene: 11. CDR3 length equals 14 residues. Germline CDR1 SEHNR, CDR2 FQNEAQ (reference sequence). This CDR3 reads CASVRTGVSDEQYF. The CDR3 DNA follows: TGTGCCAGTGTCAGGACAGGGGTAAGCGACGAGCAGTACTTC.

The rearrangement uses TRBV19 and TRBJ1-2; 9 positions agree with TRBD1. Germline values: CDR1 LNHDA, CDR2 SQIVND (reference sequence). Unmatched junction bases numbered 6, after V lost 6 bases and J lost 4 bases. There are 14 residues in the CDR3. The CDR3 coding sequence is TGTGCCAGTAGGACAGGGACAGGGAGCTATGGCTACACCTTC. Its protein product is CASRTGTGSYGYTF.

The gene calls are TRBV7-8 and TRBJ2-1; 15 nucleotides match TRBD2. Losses at the gene ends were 2 bases for V and 0 bases for J; bases not matched to a gene: 8. The CDR3 loop spans 20 amino acids. Germline values: CDR1 SGHVS, CDR2 FQNEAQ. CDR3 residues: CASSLRGLAGGPSSYNEQFF. The CDR3 nucleotides read TGTGCCAGCAGCTTACGGGGACTAGCGGGAGGTCCGAGCTCCTACAATGAGCAGTTCTTC.

The chain couples TRBV18 to TRBJ1-1; D unclear. This CDR3 spans 14 amino acids. Germline values: CDR1 KGHSH, CDR2 LQKENI. Trimming cost V 2 bases and J 2 bases, with 9 bases left between them. CDR3 DNA: TGTGCCAGCTCACCAGCCAGGCTTAACACTGAAGCTTTCTTT. Its translation: CASSPARLNTEAFF.

This rearrangement joins TRBV6-5 to TRBJ1-2, with TRBD1 as a possible D gene (5 bases). The V gene lost 2 bases and the J gene lost 12 bases, with 16 bases spanning the gap. Germline assignment: CDR1 MNHEY and CDR2 SVGAGI. CDR3 size: 13 residues. The CDR3 DNA follows: TGTGCCAGCAGTTACGGGCCAGGGAGGAATCACACCTTC. This translates into CASSYGPGRNHTF.

V gene TRBV4-1 combines with J gene TRBJ2-7; 8 bases match TRBD1. The CDR3 consists of 14 residues. V trimming: 5 bases; J trimming: 2 bases; junction bases outside the gene matches: 5. CDR1 and CDR2 (germline): MGHRA, YSYEKL. CDR3 nucleotides: TGCGCCAGCAGCAAGACAGGGGTTCCCTACGAGCAGTACTTC. This gives the protein CASSKTGVPYEQYF.

The J gene is TRBJ2-2, the V gene TRBV5-1; tentative D call: TRBD2 (5 bases). The V end lost 4 bases, the J end lost 6 bases, and 13 bases lay between the germline ends. The CDR3 has 14 residues. Germline CDR1 SGHRS, CDR2 YFSETQ. The CDR3 is CASSEGLRPGELFF. In DNA, the CDR3 is TGCGCCAGCAGCGAGGGTCTTCGTCCCGGGGAGCTGTTTTTT.

This clone was counted between two and nine times. This chain connects TRBV29-1 to TRBJ1-2; the D gene is possibly TRBD1 (5 bases). The germline CDR1 and CDR2 sequences are SQVTM and ANQGSEA. The CDR3 is made up of 11 amino acids. Trimming pared 3 bases from V and 7 bases from J, leaving 9 bases between. CDR3 coding DNA: TGCAGCGTTGAGGGGGGTGGTGGCTACACCTTC. Protein: CSVEGGGGYTF.

This clone has just a few counts. The chain uses TRBV28 and TRBJ2-2, with 9 bases fitting TRBD1. The CDR3 length is 15 residues. V lost 5 bases and J lost 5; bases outside the gene matches: 6. Germline CDR1 is MDHEN and CDR2 is SYDVKM. The CDR3 DNA reads TGTGCCAGCAGTACGGGACAGGGTTTAACCGGGGAGCTGTTTTTT. This translates into CASSTGQGLTGELFF.

This clone has just a few counts. The rearrangement uses TRBV10-1 and TRBJ2-2; 9 bases are a match to TRBD2. The CDR3 contains 13 residues. V shed 9 bases, J shed 4 bases, and the junction held 3 bases outside the gene matches. The germline gives CDR1 WNHNN, CDR2 SYGVQD (reference sequence). The CDR3 loop reads CARGLAATGELFF. The CDR3 nucleotides are TGCGCCAGGGGACTAGCAGCCACCGGGGAGCTGTTTTTT.

This clone was seen a handful of times. The rearrangement joins TRBV5-8 to TRBJ1-1; the match to TRBD1 covers 7 bases. Germline CDR1 reads SGHTS; CDR2 reads YDEGEE. CDR3 length: 13 residues. The ends lost 4 bases at V and 8 bases at J; junction bases unmatched: 8. The CDR3 reads CASSLHRGGEAFF. CDR3 DNA sequence: TGTGCCAGCAGCCTCCACAGGGGTGGAGAAGCTTTCTTT.

The chain links TRBV19 to TRBJ2-7; D possibly corresponds to TRBD1 (6 bases). The ends were cut back, 7 bases at V and 0 bases at J, with 10 bases in the middle. Germline loops: CDR1 LNHDA, CDR2 SQIVND (reference sequence). This CDR3 contains 13 residues. The CDR3 DNA sequence: TGTGCCAGTACCCCGACAGGCTCCTACGAGCAGTACTTC. Its translation: CASTPTGSYEQYF. Filled out from reference TRBV19 and TRBJ2-7, the complete variable domain reads DGGITQSPKYLFRKEGQNVTLSCEQNLNHDAMYWYRQDPGQGLRLIYYSQIVNDFQKGDIAEGYSVSREKKESFPLTVTSAQKNPTAFYLCASTPTGSYEQYFGPGTRLTVT.

The gene calls are TRBV5-6 and TRBJ2-2; 11 nucleotides match TRBD2. The junction had 2 bases not matched to a gene; V was cut back by 1 base and J by 6 bases. The germline gives CDR1 SGHDT, CDR2 YYEEEE. The CDR3 covers 15 residues. CDR3 sequence: CASSLTSGRAGELFF. CDR3 sequence (DNA): TGTGCCAGCAGCTTGACTAGCGGGAGAGCCGGGGAGCTGTTTTTT.

The gene calls are TRBV7-2 and TRBJ1-2; D gene unclear. Trimming removed 1 base at V and 0 bases at J, with 12 bases between. Germline CDR1 reads SGHTA; CDR2 reads FQGNSA. CDR3 length: 16 residues. The CDR3 protein is CASSLVAGSPNYGYTF. The CDR3 DNA reads TGTGCCAGCAGCTTAGTGGCAGGCAGTCCTAACTATGGCTACACCTTC.

V usage is TRBV5-1 and J usage is TRBJ2-3; tentative D call: TRBD1 (6 bases). The V end lost 1 base, the J end lost 2 bases, and 20 bases lay between the germline ends. Looked up from germline, CDR1 is SGHRS and CDR2 is YFSETQ. This CDR3 comprises 18 residues. CDR3 amino acids: CASSLRQTGTRYTDTQYF. CDR3 DNA: TGCGCCAGCAGCTTGCGCCAAACCGGGACACGCTACACAGATACGCAGTATTTT.

V and J are TRBV10-3 and TRBJ2-3; the match to TRBD2 covers 7 bases. V dropped 4 bases and J dropped 6; count of bases not matched to a gene: 4. This CDR3 is built from 13 residues. CDR1 is ENHRY and CDR2 is SYGVKD in the germline V gene. DNA of the CDR3: TGTGCCATCAGTGGCGGGAGAGCGGATACGCAGTATTTT. Encoded protein: CAISGGRADTQYF.

The chain links TRBV6-2 or TRBV6-3 to TRBJ2-3; TRBD2 is a possible D gene (5 bases). The V end was cut by 6 bases, the J end by 4 bases, with 14 bases between. CDR3 size: 14 residues. Germline CDR1 and CDR2: MNHEY and SVGEGT. The DNA of the CDR3 is TGTGCCAGCAGCCAGCATCGGGATCCAGATACGCAGTATTTT. Encoded protein: CASSQHRDPDTQYF.

The chain couples TRBV6-5 to TRBJ2-1; D unclear. Germline CDR1 reads MNHEY; CDR2 reads SVGAGI. CDR3 size: 11 residues. Trimming pared 7 bases from V and 5 bases from J, leaving 6 bases between. The CDR3: CASTVHNEQFF. The DNA for the CDR3 is TGTGCCAGCACAGTTCACAATGAGCAGTTCTTC.

The chain uses TRBV7-2 and TRBJ2-5, with no clear D. Trimming cost V 2 bases and J 4 bases, with 8 bases left between them. There are 13 residues in the CDR3. CDR1 and CDR2 from the germline V gene are SGHTA and FQGNSA. CDR3 sequence: CASSLQRGETQYF. In DNA form, the CDR3 reads TGTGCCAGCAGCTTACAGCGAGGAGAGACCCAGTACTTC.

The chain links TRBV6-5 to TRBJ1-6; 7 nucleotides match TRBD1. Germline V gene lookup returns CDR1 MNHEY and CDR2 SVGAGI. The V segment lost 6 bases and the J segment 10 bases; nucleotides outside the gene matches: 9. The CDR3 consists of 14 residues. Written as DNA, the CDR3 is TGTGCCAGCAGGAGGGACAGACTTGGGTCACCCCTCCACTTT. It translates to CASRRDRLGSPLHF.